These 4 T cell receptor beta chains were sequenced from one sample in a study of graft-versus-host responses after intestinal transplantation. What these receptors recognize is not known. Clones were read by immunoSEQ multiplex PCR, and TCRdb kept only the in-frame ones, dropping some. The sample consists of some 85,000 clones, less than 95% of them appearing once. The sample consisted of unstimulated CD8+ T cells sorted from spleen or lymph node cells, taken before transplant. These receptors all stem from a human donor who was the organ donor for an intestinal transplant.

The V and J genes are TRBV9 and TRBJ2-1, with TRBD2 matching 9 bases. The CDR3 covers 15 residues. CDR1 is SGDLS and CDR2 is YYNGEE in the germline V gene. V was clipped by 2 bases and J by 9 bases; unmatched bases: 9. CDR3 region: CASSVSGTSLTEQFF. As DNA, the CDR3 is TGTGCCAGCAGCGTTTCCGGGACTAGCCTTACTGAGCAGTTCTTC.

In regard to this clone: The limits of the CDR3 on the DNA are not certain, so only TCRdb's listed CDR3 is given. The chain uses TRBV12-2 and TRBJ1-3; the table's D call, TRBD1, has no DNA check behind it. TRBV12-2 is labeled a pseudogene. 23 amino acids form the CDR3, both terminal residues included. CDR3 loop: CASRCPQGYYLCTPSFSGNTIYF.

This clone has only one observation. V gene TRBV4-1 combines with J gene TRBJ2-5, with D maybe TRBD1 (6 bases). Germline CDR1 reads MGHRA; CDR2 reads YSYEKL. The CDR3 totals 16 residues. V shed 2 bases and J shed 5 bases, with 18 bases lying between them. CDR3: CASSQLGPGVGETQYF. In DNA, the CDR3 is TGCGCCAGCAGCCAACTGGGGCCAGGGGTGGGGGAGACCCAGTACTTC.

The gene calls are TRBV7-9 and TRBJ1-5, with D hard to call. V was clipped by 4 bases and J by 7 bases, with 11 bases between them. The CDR3 extends over 13 amino acids. Germline V gene data show CDR1 as SEHNR and CDR2 as FQNEAQ (reference sequence). DNA for the CDR3: TGTGCCAGCAGCTCCGAGGGTTTGCAGCCCCAGCATTTT. Protein: CASSSEGLQPQHF. The complete variable domain, with remaining parts taken from reference TRBV7-9 and TRBJ1-5, reads DTGVSQNPRHKITKRGQNVTFRCDPISEHNRLYWYRQTLGQGPEFLTYFQNEAQLEKSRLLSDRFSAERPKGSFSTLEIQRTEQGDSAMYLCASSSEGLQPQHFGDGTRLSIL.